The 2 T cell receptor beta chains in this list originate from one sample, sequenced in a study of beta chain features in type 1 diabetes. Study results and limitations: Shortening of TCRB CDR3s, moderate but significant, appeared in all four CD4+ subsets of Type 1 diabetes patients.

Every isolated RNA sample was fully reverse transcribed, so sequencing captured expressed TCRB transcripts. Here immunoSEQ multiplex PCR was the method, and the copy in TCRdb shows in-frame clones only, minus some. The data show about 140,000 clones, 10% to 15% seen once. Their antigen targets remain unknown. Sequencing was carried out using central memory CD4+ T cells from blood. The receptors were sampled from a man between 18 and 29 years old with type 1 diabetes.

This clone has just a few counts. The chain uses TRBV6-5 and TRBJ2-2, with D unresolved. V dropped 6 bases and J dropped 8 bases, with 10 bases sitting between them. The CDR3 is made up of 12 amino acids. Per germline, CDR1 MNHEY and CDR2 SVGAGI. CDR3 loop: CASSPSLGELFF. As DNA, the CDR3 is TGTGCCAGCAGCCCCTCCCTGGGGGAGCTGTTTTTT.

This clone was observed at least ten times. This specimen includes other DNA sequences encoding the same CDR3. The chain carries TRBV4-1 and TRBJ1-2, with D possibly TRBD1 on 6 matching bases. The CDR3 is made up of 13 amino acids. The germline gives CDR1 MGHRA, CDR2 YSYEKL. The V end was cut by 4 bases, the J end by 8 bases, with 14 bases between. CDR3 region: CASSPQGLGGYTF. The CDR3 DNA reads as TGCGCCAGCAGCCCACAGGGATTGGGCGGCTACACCTTC.